The present entry profiles one TCR beta chain with its context. What this receptor recognizes is not known. No base qualities exist here, and no much larger clone lies one base off it. CDR1 is given as SGDLS and CDR2 as YYNGEE, both from the germline V gene. Deletion took 3 bases off V and 0 bases off J, with a span of 7 bases between the germline ends. Inclusive of the bounding cysteine and phenylalanine, the CDR3 is 15 residues long. Only the CDR3 region is kept as DNA, spanning 45 bases read in frame from base 1. This record comes from a study of cytomegalovirus exposure and HLA in healthy donors (dated by TCRdb to the late 2010s). For the study in its entirety: In an earlier analysis of 587 of the donors, approximately 300 Gb of sequence data and some 100 million unique TCR beta sequences from roughly 190 million T cells were reported. Approximately 300 gigabases of sequencing data and 70 million to 100 million unique TCR sequences made up an early release that covered several hundred HLA-typed donors. Of the 300 to 400 genotyped donors, around 81% fell in the genetic ancestry cluster associated with self-reported Caucasian donors. The study was designed to test whether signatures of past pathogen exposure could be identified by cataloging public T cell receptors. Using immunosequencing, the study profiled T cell repertoires from 500 to 800 subjects and related those repertoires to cytomegalovirus serostatus. Along with the approximately 620-subject first cohort, a separate validation cohort of over a hundred different subjects was used. The study combined high-throughput TCR immunosequencing, statistical association of individual TCRs with disease status, and machine learning to predict cytomegalovirus infection status. In a later analysis, previously published TCR beta repertoires from about 640 donors were re-analyzed and high-resolution HLA genotyping was added so that TCR occurrence patterns could be studied. In the later analysis, no new phenotypic data were used to find candidate immune exposures; instead, reliance was placed on TCR beta sequences and their occurrence across donors. An earlier analysis of some 500 of the donors applied high-throughput TCR beta sequencing to assess whether each TCR beta V gene segment acted as functional or pseudogenic. Alongside the repertoire data, information on donor age, sex, ethnicity and CMV serostatus was compiled. Genome-wide SNP genotypes for about 60% of the 666 donors were used in a later genetic analysis, which treated that subset as a discovery cohort. All discovery cohort repertoires had been generated on a single sequencing platform. HLA typing included class I and class II loci at four-digit resolution. Typing coverage varied by locus: roughly 629-640 donors for A, B, C, DRB1 and DQB1; around 560 for DQA1; approximately 610 for DPA1; under 490 for DPB1. About five DR-DQ haplotypes were handled as single units for association and clustering because linkage in the cohort was strong. Across 398 genotyped donors of the cohort, an average of about 200,000 unique TCR beta nucleotide sequences per donor were sequenced, and about a sixth of those sequences were non-productive.

The cohort comprised under 700 healthy bone marrow donors. Cohort members were all nominally healthy when sampled, although unrecorded immune exposures were likely present. The donor was CMV seropositive and belonged to the group of around 300 seropositive cohort members. Every donor gave a peripheral blood sample, and the peripheral blood mononuclear cells from that sample were used for TCR beta sequencing. The Qiagen DNeasy Blood Extraction Kit was used to extract genomic DNA from the blood cell samples. General conclusions and limits of the study: A later analysis found that HLA-associated TCR beta chains were more clonally expanded and had lower generation probabilities than equally common non-associated chains. Sequencing depth was assumed to be roughly uniform across donors in the presence/absence analyses, though that assumption may not hold. CMV serostatus was the only immune exposure information available for the cohort. In a later analysis, the rate of TCR association differed among HLA loci, with DRB1 alleles having the most associated TCRs and HLA-C alleles having the fewest. Because some donors lacked HLA typing at each locus, the association tests relied only on the typed subset. Broadly in line with IMGT annotations, most TCR beta V segments showed up in productive rearrangements about 87% or about 30% of the time in an earlier analysis of several hundred of the donors. A later analysis associated 16,951 TCR beta sequences with specific HLA alleles at a false discovery rate of 0.05. A further reported finding was that TCR beta sequences accurately predicted the HLA-A and HLA-B alleles for most subjects in the first cohort. A few of the identified cytomegalovirus-associated TCR beta chains were confirmed in vitro to be specific for cytomegalovirus antigens. It was suggested by the authors that the approach could potentially be generalized to other disease states and immunological phenotypes. Because counts were too low, about 15 rarely observed V segments, including chromosome 9 orphons, were left out of the earlier analysis of 500 to 650 of the donors. Correlated functional status among segregating V segments might be attributable to linkage disequilibrium, but an unknown experimental factor could not be ruled out. A later genetic analysis associated a missense DCLRE1C variant with V-gene and J-gene trimming of TCR beta chains, and an independent cohort replicated the association. A later analysis found that most CMV-associated TCR beta chains appeared HLA-restricted, with HLA associations seemingly driven largely by CMV exposure. A cluster of highly shared sequence variants was judged likely to be a technical artifact of the sequencing pipeline. Strong co-occurrence of HLA alleles, especially DR and DQ, made assigning TCR associations to individual alleles difficult. Most TCR sequences were seen in very few donors, while some public TCRs were found in many individuals. The classifier was reported to diagnose cytomegalovirus status with high specificity and sensitivity in both the original cohort and the validation cohort. According to a later genetic analysis, donors in an Asian-associated ancestry cluster had fewer N-insertions in productive TCRs than the approximately 650-donor mean. The study gave a list of about 170 TCR beta chains associated with cytomegalovirus. Some IMGT-functional V segments, including TRBV6-2 and TRBV6-3, could not be told apart with the 87-base-pair reads, so those segments were excluded. Only TCR beta chains were sequenced in this cohort, and the absence of alpha or paired-chain data limited detectable features. In a later analysis, several top co-occurrence clusters were reported to appear linked to parvovirus B19, influenza, CMV and Epstein-Barr virus.

The library relied on the immunoSEQ multiplex PCR assay. For the multiplex PCR, a mixture combining 60 forward primers for TCR Vbeta segments and 13 reverse primers for TCR Jbeta segments was used. The CDR3 region of rearranged TCR beta genes was amplified from genomic DNA by a multiplex PCR assay. The amplified TCR beta libraries were sequenced on the Illumina HiSeq System as 87-base-pair reads. Per the source publication's procedure: A later analysis tallied around 80 million unique TCR beta chains across the approximately 670 repertoires, and about 12 million of those chains were shared by two or more donors. Raw reads were error-corrected and collapsed into unique sequences by a nearest-neighbor algorithm in which closely related sequences were merged to remove PCR and sequencing errors. To assign V, D and J gene segments, CDR3 sequences were aligned to IMGT reference sequences. For a sequence to be retained, a match of at least six nucleotides was required to both a V gene segment and a J gene segment. Rearrangements were called productive when the CDR3 lacked stop codons and stayed in frame with V and J; all others were non-productive. Following IMGT convention, CDR3 was defined as the stretch from the second conserved V-encoded cysteine to the conserved J-encoded phenylalanine. In an earlier analysis of 500 to 650 of the donors, sequences lacking an unambiguous match to a single V gene segment were excluded. In an earlier analysis of a few hundred of the donors, V segments were called functional above 56.7% productive rearrangements and were called segregating when the between-donor standard deviation exceeded 5%. To diagnose cytomegalovirus status from the catalog of TCR beta chain sequences, a statistical classification framework was built. In a later analysis, V and J genes were assigned by comparing TCR nucleotide sequences against IMGT/GENE-DB human TR gene sequences. The TCRdist pipeline was used in a later analysis to assign CDR3 sequences and most-parsimonious VDJ recombination scenarios. In a later analysis, each TCR beta chain was defined by its CDR3 amino acid sequence together with its V-gene family, and reads without a unique V-gene family were excluded. As a way to deal with suspected cross-contamination and a sequencing artifact, a later analysis dropped under 600 nucleotide sequences that were highly shared and had low generation probability. A later analysis calculated a clonal expansion index for each public chain from normalized within-repertoire ranks of inferred template counts. In a later analysis, generation probabilities were computed using a VDJ recombination model fitted to out-of-frame rearrangements, and the results were checked against IGoR. A later analysis scored TCR-TCR, TCR-HLA and TCR-CMV co-occurrence with hypergeometric tests, applying a repertoire-size bias correction to TCR pairs. A later analysis estimated false discovery rates by permuting HLA or CMV assignments 20 times. In a later analysis, co-occurring TCRs were grouped using DBSCAN, and TCRdist sequence similarity was added for clustering within HLA-allele-positive subsets. Repertoires with fewer than 30,000 or more than 120,000 public chains, plus five repertoires with anomalous nucleotide sharing, were excluded from co-occurrence clustering. The table was pulled from immuneACCESS by TCRdb, which kept in-frame rearrangements only. Such tables lose some clones; where checked, under half of the loss comes from unresolved V genes, and the rest has no known cause. V and J calls and clone size are those listed in that table; D and trimming were worked out from the DNA. The sample records tens of thousands of clones, roughly 74% of which are singletons. Approximately 22% of the sample rests with the top ten.

This chain is built from TRBV9 and TRBJ1-6, with the D gene too uncertain to name. Material: PBMCs. The TCR comes from a woman in her thirties or forties in good health and CMV-seropositive. The nucleotide sequence is given as TGTGCCAGCAGCGCCCGGGACTCCTATAATTCACCCCTCCACTTT. It specifies CASSARDSYNSPLHF. Extended through the reference TRBV9 and TRBJ1-6 proteins, this CDR3 yields the full variable domain: DSGVTQTPKHLITATGQRVTLRCSPRSGDLSVYWYQQSLDQGLQFLIQYYNGEERAKGNILERFSAQQFPDLHSELNLSSLELGDSALYFCASSARDSYNSPLHFGNGTRLTVT.